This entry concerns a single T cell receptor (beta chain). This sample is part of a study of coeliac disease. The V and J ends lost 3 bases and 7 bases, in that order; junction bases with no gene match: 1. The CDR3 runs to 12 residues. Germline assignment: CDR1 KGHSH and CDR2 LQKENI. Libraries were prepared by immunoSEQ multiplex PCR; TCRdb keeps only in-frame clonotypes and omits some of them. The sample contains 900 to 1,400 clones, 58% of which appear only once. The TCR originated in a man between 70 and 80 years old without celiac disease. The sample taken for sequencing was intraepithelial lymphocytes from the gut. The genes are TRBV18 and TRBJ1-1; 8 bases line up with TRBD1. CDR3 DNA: TGTGCCAGCTCACCCGGACAGGGTGAAGCTTTCTTT. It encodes CASSPGQGEAFF.